This TCR beta chain was profiled in a study of blood T cell repertoires in COVID-19. Across the study: In each case, the material was cDNA or gDNA derived from T cells, B-cell-depleted T cells, or PBMCs.

Assay used: immunoSEQ multiplex PCR; TCRdb lists only in-frame clones, some missing. The sample carries about 65,000 clones, around four fifths recorded once. This clonotype was obtained from a man older than 75 with acute or convalescent COVID-19. Material: peripheral blood.

The CDR3 DNA sequence: TGTGCCATCAGTGACAGGGGGACTCGGCCCCAGCATTTT. Amino acids: CAISDRGTRPQHF. The gene calls are TRBV10-3 and TRBJ1-5, with 7 bases identical to TRBD1. Trimming cost V 3 bases and J 9 bases; bases outside gene matches: 5. The CDR3 runs 13 residues. CDR1 is ENHRY and CDR2 is SYGVKD in the germline V gene.